The sequence of this TCR beta chain was determined in a study of vaccination and CD4 T cells after COVID-19. An Oncomine TCR Beta short-read assay was used to sequence the DNA from cultured CD4+ T cells. TCRdb re-called the PCR reads with MiXCR, one entry per CDR3 protein. The top ten hold 20% to 25% of the sample, which has more than 9,000 distinct CDR3 sequences, 45% to 50% seen once. This sample's treatment: approximately nine-day PBMC culture with coronavirus spike peptide pools or control peptides (ViraFEST assay). This clonotype was observed a few times. What it binds is unknown. Sequencing was performed on cultured CD4+ T cells from blood, taken after SARS-CoV-2 vaccination. The receptor's source is a human donor with COVID-19.

CDR3 bases: TGCAGTGCTAGTACTAGCGGGGGGGTGGGAGATACGCAGTATTTT. This gives the protein CSASTSGGVGDTQYF. The chain is built from TRBV20-1 and TRBJ2-3, with 13 positions matching TRBD2. V dropped 3 bases and J dropped 5; count of bases not matched to a gene: 5. The CDR3 covers 15 residues. Germline CDR1 is DFQATT and CDR2 is SNEGSKA (reference sequence).